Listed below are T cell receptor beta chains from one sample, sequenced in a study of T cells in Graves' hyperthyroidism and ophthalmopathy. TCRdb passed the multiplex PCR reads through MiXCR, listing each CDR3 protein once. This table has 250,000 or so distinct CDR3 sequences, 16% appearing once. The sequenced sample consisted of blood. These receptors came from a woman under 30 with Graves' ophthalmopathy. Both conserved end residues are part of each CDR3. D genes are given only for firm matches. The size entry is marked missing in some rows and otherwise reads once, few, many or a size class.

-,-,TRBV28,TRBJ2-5,TGTGCCAGCAGTGGGGGGAGGCAAGAGACCCAGTACTTC,CASSGGRQETQYF
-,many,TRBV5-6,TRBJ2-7,TGTGCCAGCAGCTTGGTGGGGTGGAGTAGCTCCTACGAGCAGTACTTC,CASSLVGWSSSYEQYF
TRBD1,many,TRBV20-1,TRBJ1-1,TGCAGTGCTACAGGGGGGGCGGGAGCTTTCTTT,CSATGGAGAFF
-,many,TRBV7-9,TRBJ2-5,TGTGCCAGCAGCTCGAGGACACCTTACCAAGAGACCCAGTACTTC,CASSSRTPYQETQYF
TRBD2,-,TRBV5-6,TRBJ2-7,TGTGCCAGCTTCAGCGGGAGAGGCCTCGAGCAGTACTTC,CASFSGRGLEQYF
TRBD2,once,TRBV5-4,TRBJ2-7,TGTGCCAGCAGCACCCCCGGGACTAGCGGGAGTCCCAATGAGCAGTACTTC,CASSTPGTSGSPNEQYF
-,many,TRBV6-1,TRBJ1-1,TGTGCCAGCAGTGAAGTGGAACCCATGAACACTGAAGCTTTCTTT,CASSEVEPMNTEAFF
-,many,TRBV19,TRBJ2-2,TGTGCCAGTAGCATTGCTCAGGGGTACACCGGGGAGCTGTTTTTT,CASSIAQGYTGELFF
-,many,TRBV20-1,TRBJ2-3,TGCAGTGCCCGACTAGGTTCCACAGATACGCAGTATTTT,CSARLGSTDTQYF
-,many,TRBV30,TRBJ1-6,TGTGCCTGGACCTTAGGAATAGGACAGAATTCACCCCTCCACTTT,CAWTLGIGQNSPLHF
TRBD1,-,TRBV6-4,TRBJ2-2,TGTGCCAGCAGAGACCACCGGGACAGGGTTAGCGGGGAGCTGTTTTTT,CASRDHRDRVSGELFF
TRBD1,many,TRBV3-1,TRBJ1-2,TGTGCCAGCAGCCAAGAGAGGTGGGACAGGGCTAACTATGGCTACACCTTC,CASSQERWDRANYGYTF